Here is one T cell receptor beta chain with its context. Time point given: pre-sensitization, week 0. Treatment meaning: therapeutic diphenylcyclopropenone sensitization with weekly scalp DPC. Ahead of each patch test application, blood was drawn. The sample comes from a study of human T cells and chemical hapten exposure. Background on the study: Per-sample TCR yields varied mainly from small pooled library volume differences.

TCRdb redid the calling of the RACE reads with MiXCR, one entry per CDR3 protein. The profile shows 50,000 to 65,000 distinct CDR3 sequences, approximately 6.7% of them singletons. The V and J ends lost 1 base and 2 bases, in that order; junction bases with no gene match: 5. The CDR3 has 15 amino acids. Germline V gene data show CDR1 as MGHRA and CDR2 as YSYEKL. The chain carries TRBV4-1 and TRBJ2-7; 7 bases fit TRBD2. The sequences come from whole blood, collected in connection with sensitization to the hapten diphenylcyclopropenone (DPC). This clonotype originated in a woman aged 25 to 39 with alopecia areata. Some clones in this sample may be carry-over from other donors' samples. CDR3 bases: TGCGCCAGCAGCCAAGCCGGGGGGTCCCCCTACGAGCAGTACTTC. This sequence encodes CASSQAGGSPYEQYF.